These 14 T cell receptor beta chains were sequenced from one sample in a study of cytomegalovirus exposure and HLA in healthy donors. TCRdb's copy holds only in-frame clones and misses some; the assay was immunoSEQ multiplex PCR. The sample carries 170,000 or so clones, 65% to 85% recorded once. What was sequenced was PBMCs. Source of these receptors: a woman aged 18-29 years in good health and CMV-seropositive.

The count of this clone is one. The CDR3 coding sequence is TGTGCCAGCAGTTTCCCAGGGGGCAAAGGCTACACCTTC. Translation gives CASSFPGGKGYTF. The chain employs TRBV27 and TRBJ1-2; TRBD1 matches 8 bases. From germline, CDR1 is MNHEY and CDR2 SMNVEV (reference sequence). The V segment lost 3 bases and the J segment 8 bases; nucleotides outside the gene matches: 5. The CDR3 has 13 amino acids.

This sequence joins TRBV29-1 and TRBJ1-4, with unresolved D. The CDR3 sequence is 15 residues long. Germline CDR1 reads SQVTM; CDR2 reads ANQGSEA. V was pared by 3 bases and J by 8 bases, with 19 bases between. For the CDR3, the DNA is TGCAGCGTTGAGAATTTCGGGGAGGATGAGGAAAAACTGTTTTTT. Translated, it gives CSVENFGEDEEKLFF.

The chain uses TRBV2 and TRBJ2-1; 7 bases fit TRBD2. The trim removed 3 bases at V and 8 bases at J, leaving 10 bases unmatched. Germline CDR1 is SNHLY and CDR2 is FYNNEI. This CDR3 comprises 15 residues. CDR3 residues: CASSDPNLGRDEQFF. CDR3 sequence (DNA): TGTGCCAGCAGTGATCCCAATTTAGGGAGGGATGAGCAGTTCTTC.

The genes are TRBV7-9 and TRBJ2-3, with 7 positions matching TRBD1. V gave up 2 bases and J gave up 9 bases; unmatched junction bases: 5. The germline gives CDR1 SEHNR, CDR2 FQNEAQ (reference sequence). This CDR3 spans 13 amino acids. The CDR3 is CASSLLQGFTQYF. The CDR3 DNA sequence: TGTGCCAGCAGCTTACTACAGGGGTTCACGCAGTATTTT.

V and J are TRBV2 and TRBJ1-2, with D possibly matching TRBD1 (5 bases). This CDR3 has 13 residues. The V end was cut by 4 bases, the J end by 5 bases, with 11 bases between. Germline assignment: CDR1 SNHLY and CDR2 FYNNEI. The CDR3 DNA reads TGTGCCAGCAGTGGGTCAGGGTGGTATGGCTACACCTTC. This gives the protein CASSGSGWYGYTF.

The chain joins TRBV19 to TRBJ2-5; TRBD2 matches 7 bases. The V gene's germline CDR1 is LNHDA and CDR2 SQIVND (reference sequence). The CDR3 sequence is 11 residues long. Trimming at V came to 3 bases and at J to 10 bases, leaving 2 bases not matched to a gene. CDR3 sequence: CASSIGGSQYF. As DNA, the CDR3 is TGTGCCAGTAGTATCGGGGGGAGCCAGTACTTC.

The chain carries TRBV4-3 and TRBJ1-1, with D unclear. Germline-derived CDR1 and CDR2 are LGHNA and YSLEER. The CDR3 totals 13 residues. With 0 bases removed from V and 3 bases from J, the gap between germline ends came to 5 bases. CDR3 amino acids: CASSQDRYTEAFF. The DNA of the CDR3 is TGCGCCAGCAGCCAAGACAGGTACACTGAAGCTTTCTTT.

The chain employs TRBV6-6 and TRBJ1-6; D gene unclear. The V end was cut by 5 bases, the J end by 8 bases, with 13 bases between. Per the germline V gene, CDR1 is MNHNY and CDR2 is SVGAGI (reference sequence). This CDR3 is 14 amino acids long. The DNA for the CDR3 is TGTGCCAGCAGTGCCGGCAGAACAGATTCACCCCTCCACTTT. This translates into CASSAGRTDSPLHF.

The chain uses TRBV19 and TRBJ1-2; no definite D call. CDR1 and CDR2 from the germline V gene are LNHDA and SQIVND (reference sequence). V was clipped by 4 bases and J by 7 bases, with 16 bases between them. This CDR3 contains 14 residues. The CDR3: CASSTGLFFGGYTF. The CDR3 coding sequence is TGTGCCAGTAGTACCGGGTTGTTCTTTGGTGGCTACACCTTC.

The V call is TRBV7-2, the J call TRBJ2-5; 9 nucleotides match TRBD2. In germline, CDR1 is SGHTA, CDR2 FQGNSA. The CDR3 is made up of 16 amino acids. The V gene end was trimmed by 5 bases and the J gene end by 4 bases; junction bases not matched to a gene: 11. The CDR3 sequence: CASSLVAGAGGETQYF. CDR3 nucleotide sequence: TGTGCCAGCAGCCTAGTAGCGGGGGCTGGGGGAGAGACCCAGTACTTC.

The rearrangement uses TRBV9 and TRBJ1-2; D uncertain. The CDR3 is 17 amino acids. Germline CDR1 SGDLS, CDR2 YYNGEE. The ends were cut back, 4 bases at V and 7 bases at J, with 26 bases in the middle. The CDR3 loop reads CASSPELVNLEGGGYTF. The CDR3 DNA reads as TGTGCCAGCAGCCCCGAACTTGTCAATCTGGAAGGAGGTGGCTACACCTTC.

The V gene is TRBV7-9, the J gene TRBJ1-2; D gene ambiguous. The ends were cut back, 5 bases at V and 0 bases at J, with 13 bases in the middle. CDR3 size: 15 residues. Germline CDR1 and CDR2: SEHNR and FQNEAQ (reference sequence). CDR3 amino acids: CASSVNSNPNYGYTF. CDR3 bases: TGTGCCAGCAGCGTCAACAGTAACCCTAACTATGGCTACACCTTC.

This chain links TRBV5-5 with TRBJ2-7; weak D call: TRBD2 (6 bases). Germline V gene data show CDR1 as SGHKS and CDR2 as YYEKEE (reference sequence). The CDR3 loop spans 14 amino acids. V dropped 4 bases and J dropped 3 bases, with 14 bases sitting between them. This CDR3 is CASSPLGRYYEQYF. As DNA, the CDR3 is TGTGCCAGCAGCCCCCTCGGGAGATACTACGAGCAGTACTTC.

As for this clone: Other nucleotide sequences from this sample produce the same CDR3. CDR3 loop: CASSLGASYEQYF. In nucleotides, the CDR3 is TGCGCCAGCAGCTTGGGGGCCAGCTACGAGCAGTACTTC. The rearrangement links TRBV5-1 to TRBJ2-7; no firm D call. CDR1 and CDR2 from the germline V gene are SGHRS and YFSETQ. The CDR3 runs to 13 residues. Deletions cut 0 bases from V and 3 bases from J, with 7 bases between.